The TCR beta chain described here comes from a study of T-cell memory formation after mild COVID-19. Study details: Each donor largely had its own TCR clusters. Findings of the study overall: Most CD4+ clones that shrank were in CM and EM, while CD8+ ones turned up in EMRA. Among clones contracting day 15 to 85, CD4/CD8 was balanced, whereas later expanders leaned CD4+.

The CDR3 extends over 13 amino acids. CDR1 is SGHAT, CDR2 FQNNGV, per germline. The V and J ends lost 4 bases and 12 bases, in that order; junction bases with no gene match: 2. TCRdb called the 5' RACE reads again in MiXCR, with one record for every CDR3 protein. The top ten clones hold approximately 3.5% of a sample with under 300,000 distinct CDR3 sequences, around 17% of them seen once. The table lists this clonotype with a few counts. What it binds is not known. Material: PBMCs or a T cell subset sorted from them (not recorded which). The genes are TRBV11-2 and TRBJ2-1, with 14 bases fitting TRBD2. This receptor was identified in a man younger than 35 who had mild COVID-19 (a few samples of this study predate the infection). Cell type and time point are not known. The DNA of the CDR3 is TGTGCCAGCAGCTGGGGACTAGCGGGGGTGCAGTTCTTC. Encoded protein: CASSWGLAGVQFF.